Presented here are 28 T cell receptor beta chains from one specimen sequenced in a study of T cell changes during pregnancy in multiple sclerosis. Libraries were prepared by immunoSEQ multiplex PCR; TCRdb keeps only in-frame clonotypes and omits some of them. The sample yields approximately 72,000 clones, 80% to 95% seen once. The sample in question was peripheral blood, obtained in the first trimester of pregnancy. These receptor sequences come from a female donor in good health, enrolled as a control in a pregnancy study.

The chain couples TRBV6-1 to TRBJ2-7; 10 nucleotides agree with TRBD2. This CDR3 spans 15 amino acids. V shed 2 bases, J shed 4 bases, and the junction held 5 bases outside the gene matches. The V gene's germline CDR1 is MNHNS and CDR2 SASEGT. In nucleotides, the CDR3 is TGTGCCAGCAGTGAAATATCTAGCGGGAGATACGAGCAGTACTTC. It encodes CASSEISSGRYEQYF.

Here the CDR3 reads CASSLRASNQPQHF. As DNA, the CDR3 is TGTGCCAGCAGCTTACGCGCAAGCAATCAGCCCCAGCATTTT. The gene calls are TRBV7-2 and TRBJ1-5; D not resolved. Trimming cost V 2 bases and J 1 base, with 6 bases left between them. The length of the CDR3 is 14 residues. Germline-derived CDR1 and CDR2 are SGHTA and FQGNSA. Supplemented by reference TRBV7-2 and TRBJ1-5, the full variable domain reads GAGVSQSPSNKVTEKGKDVELRCDPISGHTALYWYRQSLGQGLEFLIYFQGNSAPDKSGLPSDRFSAERTGGSVSTLTIQRTQQEDSAVYLCASSLRASNQPQHFGDGTRLSIL.

The rearrangement uses TRBV28 and TRBJ2-7, with D tentatively TRBD1 (5 bases). The V and J ends lost 5 bases and 0 bases respectively, with 8 bases between them. The CDR3 contains 13 residues. Germline lookup yields CDR1 MDHEN and CDR2 SYDVKM. The CDR3 nucleotides are TGTGCCAGCAGTCAGGGTTACTCCTACGAGCAGTACTTC. Amino acid sequence: CASSQGYSYEQYF.

Here the CDR3 reads CASSQDIERGSTDTQYF. CDR3 nucleotide sequence: TGTGCCAGCAGCCAAGATATAGAGCGGGGAAGCACAGATACGCAGTATTTT. This sequence joins TRBV4-2 and TRBJ2-3, with TRBD2 matching 7 bases. Germline values: CDR1 LGHNA, CDR2 YNFKEQ. The CDR3 spans 17 residues. The junction had 6 bases not matched to a gene; V was cut back by 0 bases and J by 0 bases.

The chain carries TRBV2 and TRBJ2-5; 12 bases are a match to TRBD2. The J segment lost 10 bases and the V segment lost 7 bases, leaving 16 bases of the junction unmatched. Germline assignment: CDR1 SNHLY and CDR2 FYNNEI. The CDR3 contains 16 residues. CDR3: CASKGLAGSVGRLQYF. The CDR3, as DNA: TGTGCCAGCAAAGGACTAGCGGGGAGCGTCGGGAGGCTCCAGTACTTC. The variable domain in full, with the rest retrieved from reference TRBV2 and TRBJ2-5, is EPEVTQTPSHQVTQMGQEVILRCVPISNHLYFYWYRQILGQKVEFLVSFYNNEISEKSEIFDDQFSVERPDGSNFTLKIRSTKLEDSAMYFCASKGLAGSVGRLQYFGPGTRLLVL.

This sequence joins TRBV7-8 and TRBJ2-5; weak D call: TRBD1 (6 bases). V was cut by 1 base and J by 4 bases, with 19 bases left in between. Germline V CDR1 and CDR2: SGHVS, FQNEAQ. CDR3 length equals 17 residues. The CDR3 nucleotides read TGTGCCAGCAGCTTAGAGGGGGTACCCCAAGAGAGAGAGACCCAGTACTTC. Protein sequence: CASSLEGVPQERETQYF.

The chain combines TRBV5-6 with TRBJ2-2; a weak D match, TRBD2 (5 bases). The ends were cut back, 1 base at V and 3 bases at J, with 16 bases in the middle. Germline CDR1 reads SGHDT; CDR2 reads YYEEEE. The CDR3 has 17 amino acids. CDR3 nucleotide sequence: TGTGCCAGCAGCTTGTTTAAATGGGGAGCTGACACCGGGGAGCTGTTTTTT. Its translation is CASSLFKWGADTGELFF.

V usage is TRBV28 and J usage is TRBJ2-7; TRBD1 matches at 7 bases. The germline gives CDR1 MDHEN, CDR2 SYDVKM. CDR3 size: 13 residues. With V trimmed by 4 bases and J by 9 bases, 9 bases remained unmatched. DNA of the CDR3: TGTGCCAGCAGTTCTGACACGGCAGGGGGGCAGTACTTC. Translated: CASSSDTAGGQYF.

The chain is built from TRBV4-1 and TRBJ2-6, with 12 bases lining up with TRBD2. Trimming at V came to 4 bases and at J to 3 bases, leaving 7 bases not matched to a gene. The CDR3 consists of 18 residues. Per germline, CDR1 MGHRA and CDR2 YSYEKL. The CDR3 region has the DNA TGCGCCAGCAGCCCCCCTAGCGGGAGGGCCCGTGGGGCCAACGTCCTGACTTTC. Protein product: CASSPPSGRARGANVLTF.

The chain uses TRBV7-9 and TRBJ2-5; possible D gene TRBD2, 6 bases. Germline CDR1 SEHNR, CDR2 FQNEAQ (reference sequence). The germline V and J ends were trimmed by 5 bases and 2 bases, with 18 bases remaining between them. There are 16 residues in the CDR3. The CDR3 region has the DNA TGTGCCAGCAGCCCTCGGGGGACGGCAGTTCAAGAGACCCAGTACTTC. The encoded protein is CASSPRGTAVQETQYF.

The V call is TRBV2, the J call TRBJ2-7, with TRBD2 matching over 9 bases. Germline CDR1 is SNHLY and CDR2 is FYNNEI. This CDR3 comprises 15 residues. Trimming at V came to 6 bases and at J to 1 base, leaving 7 bases not matched to a gene. CDR3 residues: CASSYIAGVSYEQYF. The CDR3 DNA is TGTGCCAGCAGCTATATAGCGGGAGTGTCCTACGAGCAGTACTTC.

This chain uses TRBV7-2 with TRBJ2-3, with unresolved D. Germline V CDR1 and CDR2: SGHTA, FQGNSA. The CDR3 extends over 13 amino acids. V lost 5 bases and J lost 0, with 6 bases in between. CDR3: CASSKQSTDTQYF. The CDR3 DNA reads as TGTGCCAGCAGCAAACAAAGCACAGATACGCAGTATTTT.

The chain joins TRBV28 to TRBJ2-5, with TRBD2 matching over 12 bases. The CDR3 is 14 residues long. V lost 5 bases to trimming and J lost 4 bases; unmatched junction nucleotides: 2. CDR1 is MDHEN and CDR2 is SYDVKM in the germline V gene. CDR3: CASSKTSGGETQYF. CDR3 coding DNA: TGTGCCAGCAGTAAGACTAGCGGGGGAGAGACCCAGTACTTC. Complete variable domain (other parts from reference TRBV28 and TRBJ2-5): DVKVTQSSRYLVKRTGEKVFLECVQDMDHENMFWYRQDPGLGLRLIYFSYDVKMKEKGDIPEGYSVSREKKERFSLILESASTNQTSMYLCASSKTSGGETQYFGPGTRLLVL.

This clone has a single count. This chain uses TRBV30 with TRBJ2-1; TRBD2 aligns across 11 bases. CDR3 length: 16 amino acids. V was pared by 2 bases and J by 6 bases, with 9 bases of the junction left unmatched. Germline V gives CDR1 GTSNPN, CDR2 SVGIG (reference sequence). For the CDR3, the DNA is TGTGCCTGGAGTCCTTGGCTAGCGGGAGGAATCAATGAGCAGTTCTTC. Its protein product is CAWSPWLAGGINEQFF.

The CDR3 DNA sequence: TGCGCCAGCAGCTTTGAGGGGGTTAGTACAGATACGCAGTATTTT. Residues: CASSFEGVSTDTQYF. V gene TRBV5-1 combines with J gene TRBJ2-3; tentative D call: TRBD1 (6 bases). This CDR3 is built from 15 residues. Trimming took 2 bases from V and 3 from J, leaving 13 bases between them. Germline CDR1 reads SGHRS; CDR2 reads YFSETQ.

V gene TRBV5-1 combines with J gene TRBJ2-5, with 12 bases aligning to TRBD1. The length of the CDR3 is 16 residues. Trimming cost V 0 bases and J 5 bases; bases outside gene matches: 5. Germline V gene data show CDR1 as SGHRS and CDR2 as YFSETQ. The CDR3 reads CASSLDGTGGWETQYF. The CDR3 bases are TGCGCCAGCAGCTTGGATGGGACAGGGGGCTGGGAGACCCAGTACTTC.

J is TRBJ1-3 and V is TRBV11-3; 8 bases are a match to TRBD1. Per the germline V gene, CDR1 is SGHNT and CDR2 is YENEEA. CDR3 length: 15 amino acids. The V segment lost 4 bases and the J segment 0 bases; nucleotides outside the gene matches: 2. The CDR3 DNA reads TGTGCCAGCAGCTCGGACAGGGACTCTGGAAACACCATATATTTT. Its protein is CASSSDRDSGNTIYF.

This rearrangement joins TRBV5-1 to TRBJ1-1; 8 bases match TRBD1. This CDR3 is built from 14 residues. The V segment lost 3 bases and the J segment 1 base; nucleotides outside the gene matches: 2. The germline V gene has CDR1 SGHRS and CDR2 YFSETQ. The CDR3 DNA follows: TGCGCCAGCAGCTCGGGGACAGGGAACACTGAAGCTTTCTTT. It codes for CASSSGTGNTEAFF.

The V and J genes are TRBV6-5 and TRBJ2-7; 8 nucleotides agree with TRBD2. Germline loops: CDR1 MNHEY, CDR2 SVGAGI. V was pared by 5 bases and J by 3 bases, with 3 bases of the junction left unmatched. The CDR3 extends over 13 amino acids. In DNA, the CDR3 is TGTGCCAGCAGTAGCGGGAGAAACTACGAGCAGTACTTC. Protein product: CASSSGRNYEQYF.

The chain recombines TRBV7-9 with TRBJ2-7; unclear D gene. The CDR3 spans 15 residues. Germline V CDR1 and CDR2: SEHNR, FQNEAQ (reference sequence). Trimming pared 4 bases from V and 5 bases from J, leaving 18 bases between. The CDR3 bases are TGTGCCAGCAGCTCCCCCGGTTTTGTCGCGAACGAGCAGTACTTC. Translating it yields CASSSPGFVANEQYF. Variable domain in full (rest from reference TRBV7-9 and TRBJ2-7): DTGVSQNPRHKITKRGQNVTFRCDPISEHNRLYWYRQTLGQGPEFLTYFQNEAQLEKSRLLSDRFSAERPKGSFSTLEIQRTEQGDSAMYLCASSSPGFVANEQYFGPGTRLTVT.

V and J are TRBV2 and TRBJ1-1; D perhaps matches TRBD1 (6 bases). The V end was cut by 8 bases, the J end by 2 bases, with 9 bases between. This CDR3 has 12 amino acids. CDR1 and CDR2 (germline): SNHLY, FYNNEI. The CDR3 DNA reads as TGTGCCAGCCGGACAGACAACACTGAAGCTTTCTTT. Translated: CASRTDNTEAFF.

The chain has TRBV19 and TRBJ1-2; no clear D gene. Per the germline V gene, CDR1 is LNHDA and CDR2 is SQIVND (reference sequence). Trimming stripped 3 bases from V and 0 bases from J, with 5 bases between. CDR3 length equals 13 residues. The chain's CDR3 is CASSIGANYGYTF. The DNA for the CDR3 is TGTGCCAGTAGTATTGGAGCTAACTATGGCTACACCTTC.

V gene TRBV5-8 combines with J gene TRBJ1-5, with unresolved D. Germline CDR1 is SGHTS and CDR2 is YDEGEE. V lost 1 base and J 1 base, leaving 6 bases between the germline ends. The CDR3 covers 14 residues. The DNA of the CDR3 is TGTGCCAGCAGCTTGTGGCAGAGCAATCAGCCCCAGCATTTT. This gives the protein CASSLWQSNQPQHF. The entire variable domain, with the rest obtained from reference TRBV5-8 and TRBJ1-5, is as follows: EAGVTQSPTHLIKTRGQQATLRCSPISGHTSVYWYQQALGLGLQFLLWYDEGEERNRGNFPPRFSGRQFPNYSSELNVNALELEDSALYLCASSLWQSNQPQHFGDGTRLSIL.

This chain joins TRBV5-1 and TRBJ2-2; TRBD2 matches 7 bases. The germline V gene encodes CDR1 SGHRS and CDR2 YFSETQ. V lost 3 bases, J lost 5 bases, and 4 bases stayed unmatched. The CDR3 spans 14 residues. The CDR3 nucleotides are TGCGCCAGCAGCTCACTAGCGTCGACCGGGGAGCTGTTTTTT. Translation: CASSSLASTGELFF.

This chain connects TRBV5-6 to TRBJ1-5; 7 positions agree with TRBD1. Per the germline V gene, CDR1 is SGHDT and CDR2 is YYEEEE. J lost 4 bases, V lost 2 bases, and 3 bases had no gene match. There are 14 residues in the CDR3. CDR3 coding DNA: TGTGCCAGCAGCTTTTGGGACAGTAATCAGCCCCAGCATTTT. Its protein product is CASSFWDSNQPQHF.

The V gene is TRBV28, the J gene TRBJ2-1; tentatively, D is TRBD2 (5 bases). The V gene lost 5 bases and the J gene lost 0 bases, with 11 bases spanning the gap. CDR1 and CDR2 from the germline V gene are MDHEN and SYDVKM. This CDR3 spans 15 amino acids. The CDR3 DNA reads as TGTGCCAGCAGTAAATGGGCGGGCTCCTACAATGAGCAGTTCTTC. Translated: CASSKWAGSYNEQFF.

The rearrangement links TRBV4-1 to TRBJ2-3, with TRBD2 matching 11 bases. This CDR3 is built from 16 residues. CDR1 MGHRA and CDR2 YSYEKL come from the germline V gene. V dropped 6 bases and J dropped 2; count of bases not matched to a gene: 7. The CDR3 is CASRQTSGAFTDTQYF. DNA of the CDR3: TGCGCCAGCAGGCAGACTAGCGGGGCGTTCACAGATACGCAGTATTTT.

CDR3 DNA sequence: TGTGCCAGCAGTCAAAAGAAGACAGGGGGTGTTCCGTACTTC. Translated: CASSQKKTGGVPYF. This chain uses TRBV6-5 with TRBJ2-7, with TRBD1 matching over 9 bases. CDR1 and CDR2 (germline): MNHEY, SVGAGI. This CDR3 region has 14 residues. Unmatched junction bases numbered 14, after V lost 5 bases and J lost 12 bases.